Included here is one TCR beta chain sequence, with context. Its antigen is still unknown. Within one base of it there is no much larger clone, and no base qualities were kept. At diagnosis, tumor, uninvolved tumor-adjacent lung and peripheral blood were collected and then preserved as a mix of FFPE and fresh-frozen material. Blood samples were analyzed as peripheral blood mononuclear cells for TCR repertoire profiling. CDR1 and CDR2 are read off the germline V gene as MNHEY and SVGAGI. Relative to germline, V is missing 0 bases and J is missing 2 bases, with 3 bases of the junction outside any gene match. The CDR3 goes from the cysteine to the phenylalanine over 15 residues. Only the CDR3 DNA is retained, 45 bases long and in frame from the first base. The data derive from a study of T cells in localized non-small cell lung cancer (dated by TCRdb to about 2020). Regarding the research as a whole: Comparing tumors with uninvolved tumor-adjacent lungs, the study looked at the T cell repertoires of around 250 patients with early-stage NSCLC. NSCLC patients had a mean age of roughly 66 years, and more than 120 were male and 107 female. All 220 or so NSCLC patients in the cohort were treatment-naive and had localized lung tumors that were resected. The paper as a whole reports these results and caveats: Because the study design was exploratory, TCR variables were selected using unadjusted p-values without false-discovery rate correction. Because multi-region tumor sequencing was not performed, intratumor heterogeneity could not be ruled out. Longer overall survival was associated with higher T cell density in blood, whereas shorter survival was associated with higher clonality in adjacent lung. Uninvolved tumor-adjacent lung showed the highest T cell clonality, higher than tumor, which suggests more focused antigenic responses in the uninvolved tumor-adjacent lung. A median of roughly 60 of the top 100 tumor clones were detected in paired uninvolved adjacent lung, and 25 to 35 of these tumor clones were also found among the top 100 clones of the paired uninvolved adjacent lung.

TCR beta CDR3 regions were sequenced from DNA using the immunoSEQ Assay. The published analysis was carried out like this. To compute T cell density, TCR beta template counts were normalized to usable DNA, which was estimated by amplifying housekeeping genes. The preseqR package was used to estimate richness by extrapolating to 400,000 templates for PBMC samples and to 120,000 templates for tissue samples. Clonality was defined by subtracting Pielou's evenness from one. Tissue-enriched TCRs were identified by differential abundance testing using productive amino-acid clonotypes, minimum total count 5 and alpha 0.1. The Jaccard Index and the Morisita Overlap Index were used to measure how much the repertoires overlapped between compartments. GLIPH grouped TCR beta CDR3s together with public tetramer-defined viral CDR3s, and a viral motif had to include at least three viral sequences and also show V-gene enrichment. TCRdb re-hosts the immuneACCESS table, in-frame sequences only. Its copies lack some clones; in the studies checked, an unresolved V gene accounts for under half of them, and the cause for the rest is not known. V and J calls and clone size are given by that table; D and trimming were obtained from the DNA. The sample contains 72,000 or so clones, around 85% of them found a single time. The ten largest make up 20% to 25% of the sample.

This TCR was recovered from a male donor at least 60 years old with stage III squamous cell lung carcinoma. The source was peripheral blood, collected before any cancer treatment. This sequence uses TRBV6-5 and TRBJ2-5, with 7 central nucleotides matching TRBD2. The DNA sequence reads TGTGCCAGCAGTTACTCCGGCGGGGGTCAAGAGACCCAGTACTTC. The translation is CASSYSGGGQETQYF.